A selection of T cell receptor beta chains follows, all from one sample in a study of radiotherapy plus CTLA-4 blockade in lung cancer. Libraries were prepared by immunoSEQ multiplex PCR; TCRdb keeps only in-frame clonotypes and omits some of them. The table includes about 48,000 clones, 82% detected once. The source was peripheral blood, collected from a patient treated with radiotherapy plus ipilimumab. Receptors were obtained from a human donor with non-small cell lung cancer who had stable disease on radiotherapy plus ipilimumab. CDR3s include the opening cysteine and the closing phenylalanine or tryptophan. The D gene is left open where the match is weak. Size is stated for part of the rows, as once, few or many counts, or as a class when the clone is expanded.

D: .
size: .
J: TRBJ2-7
V: TRBV7-3
DNA: TGTGCCAGCAGCCACCCCGGGGGTAAAAACTACGAGCAGTACTTC
CDR3: CASSHPGGKNYEQYF

D: TRBD1
size: .
J: TRBJ1-1
V: TRBV5-4
DNA: TGTGCCAGCAGCTCATCCGGGACAGCGAACACTGAAGCTTTCTTT
CDR3: CASSSSGTANTEAFF

D: TRBD1
size: .
J: TRBJ2-6
V: TRBV2
DNA: TGTGCCAGCAGAGGGGACAGGCACTTCTCTGGGGCCAACGTCCTGACTTTC
CDR3: CASRGDRHFSGANVLTF

D: .
size: few
J: TRBJ2-3
V: TRBV7-3
DNA: TGTGCCAGCAGCTCCGGGGTGGATACGCAGTATTTT
CDR3: CASSSGVDTQYF

D: .
size: .
J: TRBJ1-1
V: TRBV5-6
DNA: TGTGCCAGCAGCTTGTACGGCGGGGGGGGGCTTGTTACGGGCACTGAAGCTTTCTTT
CDR3: CASSLYGGGGLVTGTEAFF

D: TRBD1
size: .
J: TRBJ1-6
V: TRBV19
DNA: TGTGCCAGTAGTATAGAGGGGGGACAGGAGAGCTCCTATAATTCACCCCTCCACTTT
CDR3: CASSIEGGQESSYNSPLHF

D: .
size: .
J: TRBJ2-7
V: TRBV10-2
DNA: TGCGCCAGCAGTGTAGATACGGGGGAGCAGTACTTC
CDR3: CASSVDTGEQYF

D: TRBD1
size: .
J: TRBJ1-2
V: TRBV5-6
DNA: TGTGCCAGCAGCCTGGACAGGGGAGGCTACACCTTC
CDR3: CASSLDRGGYTF

D: TRBD2
size: .
J: TRBJ2-3
V: TRBV19
DNA: TGTGCCAGTAGTATAGAAGTAGCGGGAGGTCCCGGGGATACGCAGTATTTT
CDR3: CASSIEVAGGPGDTQYF

D: .
size: .
J: TRBJ2-5
V: TRBV18
DNA: TGTGCCAGCTCACCACTCGCCCAGGGGCTTGAGACCCAGTACTTC
CDR3: CASSPLAQGLETQYF

D: .
size: .
J: TRBJ1-1
V: TRBV11-2
DNA: TGTGCCAGCAGCATTGGACAGACGAGCATGAACACTGAAGCTTTCTTT
CDR3: CASSIGQTSMNTEAFF

D: .
size: .
J: TRBJ2-5
V: TRBV2
DNA: TGTGCCAGCAAGGATTTCCCCAGGGTCGAAGAGACCCAGTACTTC
CDR3: CASKDFPRVEETQYF